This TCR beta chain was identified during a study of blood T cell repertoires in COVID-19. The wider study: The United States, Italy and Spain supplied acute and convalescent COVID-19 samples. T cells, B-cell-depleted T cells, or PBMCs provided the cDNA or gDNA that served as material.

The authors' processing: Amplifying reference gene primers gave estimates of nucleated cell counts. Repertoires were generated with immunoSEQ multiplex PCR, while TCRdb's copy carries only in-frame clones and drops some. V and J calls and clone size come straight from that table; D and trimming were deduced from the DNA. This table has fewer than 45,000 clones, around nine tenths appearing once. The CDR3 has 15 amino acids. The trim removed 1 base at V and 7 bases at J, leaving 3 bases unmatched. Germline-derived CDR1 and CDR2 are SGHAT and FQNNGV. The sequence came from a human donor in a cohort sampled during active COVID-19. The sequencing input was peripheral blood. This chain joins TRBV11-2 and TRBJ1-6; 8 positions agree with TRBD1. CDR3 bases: TGTGCCAGCAGCTTAGGGGGGACAGGCAATTCACCCCTCCACTTT. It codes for CASSLGGTGNSPLHF.